This T cell receptor beta chain was sequenced for a study of long-term antiretroviral therapy in people with HIV. This CDR3 has 13 residues. Unmatched junction bases numbered 3, after V lost 4 bases and J lost 5 bases. Per the germline V gene, CDR1 is SGHNT and CDR2 is YYREEE (reference sequence). For each donor, at least one pre-ART and at least two post-ART PBMC samples were available. Study-level findings and limits: Therapy changes, viral resistance and ART adherence were not documented in the available data.

Assay version v3.0 of immunoSEQ was used, and it was run at survey level. TCRdb's copy holds only in-frame clones and misses some; the assay was immunoSEQ multiplex PCR. This table has about 35,000 clones, 65% to 75% appearing once. For this clone: No antigen is known for it.

This TCR was sampled from a man aged 45-60 years with HIV. This chain joins TRBV5-4 and TRBJ1-2; 9 bases map to TRBD1. The sample here was unsorted PBMCs, taken 3 years after starting antiretroviral therapy. The CDR3 sequence: CASSPTGGYGYTF. The CDR3 bases are TGTGCCAGCAGCCCGACAGGGGGGTATGGCTACACCTTC.